The 17 T cell receptor beta chains below were found in one sample sequenced in a study of T cell changes during pregnancy in multiple sclerosis. Only in-frame clones appear in the TCRdb table, and some are missing; sequencing was by immunoSEQ multiplex PCR. The table shows about 41,000 clones, with 90% occurring only once. Sequencing was performed on CD8+ T cells from peripheral blood mononuclear cells, taken in the third trimester of pregnancy. These receptors were obtained from a female donor with multiple sclerosis, enrolled in a pregnancy study.

The J gene is TRBJ1-1, the V gene TRBV5-1; D uncertain. The V gene's germline CDR1 is SGHRS and CDR2 YFSETQ. The CDR3 contains 15 residues. Trimming stripped 0 bases from V and 4 bases from J, with 13 bases between. CDR3 coding DNA: TGCGCCAGCAGCTTGGACCATATTGGGAGCACTGAAGCTTTCTTT. As protein: CASSLDHIGSTEAFF.

This chain joins TRBV5-8 and TRBJ1-4; a possible D gene is TRBD1 (6 bases). There are 15 residues in the CDR3. V lost 4 bases to trimming and J lost 7 bases, with 17 bases between them. In germline, CDR1 is SGHTS, CDR2 YDEGEE. Here the CDR3 DNA reads TGTGCCAGCAGCGGTACAGGGTGGGCCCGTGAAAAACTGTTTTTT. Its protein product is CASSGTGWAREKLFF.

V gene TRBV6-5 combines with J gene TRBJ2-3; TRBD2 might be the D (6 bases). Germline V gene sequence: CDR1 MNHEY, CDR2 SVGAGI. The CDR3 sequence is 12 residues long. Trimming took off 6 bases at V and 3 bases at J, with 7 bases between the two ends. The CDR3: CASRGGTDTQYF. The CDR3 DNA is TGTGCCAGCAGGGGAGGAACAGATACGCAGTATTTT.

This chain links TRBV11-3 with TRBJ2-5; 7 positions match TRBD2. Near its end, the DNA agrees better with TRBJ2-7, so the J call may be wrong. The CDR3 runs to 14 residues. CDR1 SGHNT and CDR2 YENEEA come from the germline V gene. The CDR3 loop is CASSEASGHGEQYF. The CDR3 DNA reads TGTGCCAGCAGTGAGGCTAGCGGTCATGGCGAGCAGTACTTC.

CDR3 region: CASSHGTEFTLYGYTF. The CDR3 nucleotides are TGTGCCAGCAGTCATGGGACAGAATTTACTCTCTATGGCTACACCTTC. The gene calls are TRBV27 and TRBJ1-2; TRBD1 matches at 7 bases. The CDR3 is 16 residues long. V was pared by 5 bases and J by 4 bases, with 13 bases of the junction left unmatched. Germline V gene lookup returns CDR1 MNHEY and CDR2 SMNVEV (reference sequence).

The rearrangement links TRBV6-6 to TRBJ2-7; weak D call: TRBD1 (5 bases). The CDR3 has 14 residues. V lost 7 bases, J lost 1 base, and 14 bases lay in between. Germline values: CDR1 MNHNY, CDR2 SVGAGI (reference sequence). CDR3 nucleotide sequence: TGTGCCAGCACTACAGGCAGGGATTCCTACGAGCAGTACTTC. It encodes CASTTGRDSYEQYF.

The chain joins TRBV6-1 to TRBJ1-1; D possibly corresponds to TRBD1 (5 bases). Germline values: CDR1 MNHNS, CDR2 SASEGT. Trimming cost V 5 bases and J 4 bases, with 14 bases left between them. CDR3 size: 14 residues. CDR3 region: CASSPDTTVTEAFF. Written as DNA, the CDR3 is TGTGCCAGCAGTCCGGACACGACGGTCACTGAAGCTTTCTTT.

This clone was picked up one time. The rearrangement links TRBV10-3 to TRBJ1-3, with 7 bases aligning to TRBD1. The CDR3 contains 16 residues. V was pared by 2 bases and J by 4 bases, with 8 bases of the junction left unmatched. From germline, CDR1 is ENHRY and CDR2 SYGVKD. The CDR3 spells CAISEIDRVYGNTIYF. The CDR3 nucleotides are TGTGCCATCAGTGAGATTGACAGGGTATACGGAAACACCATATATTTT.

The V gene is TRBV19, the J gene TRBJ2-2; 7 bases fit TRBD2. The CDR3 consists of 16 residues. The trim removed 6 bases at V and 2 bases at J, leaving 9 bases unmatched. CDR1 is LNHDA, CDR2 SQIVND, per germline (reference sequence). Here the CDR3 reads CASSSGREENTGELFF. CDR3 coding DNA: TGTGCCAGTAGCAGTGGGAGGGAAGAAAACACCGGGGAGCTGTTTTTT. Based on the CDR3 plus reference TRBV19 and TRBJ2-2, the full variable domain is DGGITQSPKYLFRKEGQNVTLSCEQNLNHDAMYWYRQDPGQGLRLIYYSQIVNDFQKGDIAEGYSVSREKKESFPLTVTSAQKNPTAFYLCASSSGREENTGELFFGEGSRLTVL.

V gene TRBV6-5 combines with J gene TRBJ1-1; D call uncertain. The germline V gene encodes CDR1 MNHEY and CDR2 SVGAGI. The CDR3 consists of 14 residues. Trimming pared 5 bases from V and 8 bases from J, leaving 18 bases between. CDR3 residues: CASSTKTSAGEAFF. CDR3 sequence (DNA): TGTGCCAGCAGTACAAAAACTTCGGCCGGGGAAGCTTTCTTT.

This clone was counted only a few times. The chain joins TRBV5-5 to TRBJ2-1; 9 nucleotides line up with TRBD1. J gave up 5 bases and V 3 bases, and 6 bases lay outside the gene matches. The CDR3 loop spans 15 amino acids. Germline values: CDR1 SGHKS, CDR2 YYEKEE (reference sequence). The CDR3 sequence is CASSSGQGRHNEQFF. In DNA form, the CDR3 reads TGTGCCAGCAGCTCGGGACAGGGAAGACACAATGAGCAGTTCTTC. The variable domain in full, with the rest retrieved from reference TRBV5-5 and TRBJ2-1, is DAGVTQSPTHLIKTRGQQVTLRCSPISGHKSVSWYQQVLGQGPQFIFQYYEKEERGRGNFPDRFSARQFPNYSSELNVNALLLGDSALYLCASSSGQGRHNEQFFGPGTRLTVL.

The rearrangement links TRBV21-1 to TRBJ2-7; TRBD2 was called by the table and not checked on the DNA. TRBV21-1 is shown as a pseudogene. The CDR3 is made up of 20 amino acids. The chain's CDR3 is CASSKGSETLLFPGSYEQYF. CDR3 DNA: TGTGCCAGCAGCAAGGGGAGTGAGACACTCCTTTTTCCGGGCTCCTACGAGCAGTACTTC.

This clone was recorded a few times. V gene TRBV13 combines with J gene TRBJ2-7, with D possibly matching TRBD2 (5 bases). The germline V gene has CDR1 PRHDT and CDR2 FYEKMQ (reference sequence). Trimming removed 5 bases from V and 7 bases from J, with 9 bases in between. The CDR3 has 11 residues. CDR3 residues: CASSLRDEQYF. DNA for the CDR3: TGTGCCAGCAGCCTCCGGGATGAGCAGTACTTC.

The rearrangement links TRBV7-9 to TRBJ2-2; maybe TRBD2 (6 bases). The CDR3 sequence is 13 residues long. Germline lookup yields CDR1 SEHNR and CDR2 FQNEAQ (reference sequence). V dropped 9 bases and J dropped 5 bases, with 13 bases sitting between them. CDR3 protein: CARGGEATGELFF. The CDR3 DNA follows: TGTGCCAGGGGCGGGGAGGCGACCGGGGAGCTGTTTTTT.

The rearrangement links TRBV28 to TRBJ2-7; 9 nucleotides agree with TRBD2. Per the germline V gene, CDR1 is MDHEN and CDR2 is SYDVKM. CDR3 length: 14 residues. Germline trimming cut 5 bases from V and 5 bases from J; bases unmatched to any gene: 7. Here the CDR3 DNA reads TGTGCCAGCAGTCCTAGCGGGACGAACAACGAGCAGTACTTC. As protein: CASSPSGTNNEQYF.

The chain joins TRBV27 to TRBJ2-7; 7 bases are shared with TRBD1. The CDR3 extends over 13 amino acids. Germline values: CDR1 MNHEY, CDR2 SMNVEV (reference sequence). J gave up 5 bases and V 7 bases, and 8 bases lay outside the gene matches. The CDR3 protein is CASNGNRGHEQYF. As DNA, the CDR3 is TGTGCCAGCAACGGGAACAGGGGACACGAGCAGTACTTC.

The V and J genes are TRBV11-2 and TRBJ2-7, with 9 bases fitting TRBD2. The germline gives CDR1 SGHAT, CDR2 FQNNGV. Trimming removed 6 bases from V and 3 bases from J; junction bases left unmatched: 9. The CDR3 totals 15 residues. CDR3 in amino acids: CASSPSGEKGYEQYF. CDR3 DNA sequence: TGTGCCAGCAGTCCTAGCGGGGAGAAAGGCTACGAGCAGTACTTC. The full variable domain, with the rest looked up from reference TRBV11-2 and TRBJ2-7, is EAGVAQSPRYKIIEKRQSVAFWCNPISGHATLYWYQQILGQGPKLLIQFQNNGVVDDSQLPKDRFSAERLKGVDSTLKIQPAKLEDSAVYLCASSPSGEKGYEQYFGPGTRLTVT.